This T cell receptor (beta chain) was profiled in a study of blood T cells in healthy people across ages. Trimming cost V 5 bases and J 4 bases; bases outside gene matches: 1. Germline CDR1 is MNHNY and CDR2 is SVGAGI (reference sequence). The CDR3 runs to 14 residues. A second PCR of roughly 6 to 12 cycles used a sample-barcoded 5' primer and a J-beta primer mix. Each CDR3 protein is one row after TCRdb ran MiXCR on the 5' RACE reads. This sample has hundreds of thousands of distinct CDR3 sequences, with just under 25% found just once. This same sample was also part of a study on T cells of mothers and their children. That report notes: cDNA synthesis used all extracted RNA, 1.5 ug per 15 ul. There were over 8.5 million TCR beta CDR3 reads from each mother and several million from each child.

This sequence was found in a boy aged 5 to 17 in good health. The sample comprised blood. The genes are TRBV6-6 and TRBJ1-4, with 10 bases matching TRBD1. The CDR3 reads CASSGQGGNEKLFF. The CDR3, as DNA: TGTGCCAGCAGTGGACAGGGGGGTAATGAAAAACTGTTTTTT.